This record covers a single T cell receptor (beta chain). Source study methods: Reference gene primers were amplified, and this amplification served to estimate nucleated cell counts. The assay was immunoSEQ multiplex PCR, and TCRdb's table has in-frame clones only and misses some. The V and J calls and clone size are taken from that table; D and trimming were inferred from the DNA. The sample comprises around 230,000 clones, approximately 90% of which are singletons, and approximately 2.1% rests with the top ten. The entry originates in a study of blood T cell repertoires in COVID-19. The germline gives CDR1 SGHTA, CDR2 FQGNSA. This CDR3 is 16 amino acids long. V trimming: 5 bases; J trimming: 1 base; junction bases outside the gene matches: 8.

This sequence joins TRBV7-2 and TRBJ1-3, with TRBD1 matching 7 bases. This TCR was sampled from a man aged 25 to 40 who had recovered from COVID-19. Sequenced sample: peripheral blood. Written as DNA, the CDR3 is TGTGCCAGCAGCCCCCAGACAGGGAGGTCTGGAAACACCATATATTTT. It specifies CASSPQTGRSGNTIYF. Full variable domain (rest looked up from reference TRBV7-2 and TRBJ1-3): GAGVSQSPSNKVTEKGKDVELRCDPISGHTALYWYRQSLGQGLEFLIYFQGNSAPDKSGLPSDRFSAERTGGSVSTLTIQRTQQEDSAVYLCASSPQTGRSGNTIYFGEGSWLTVV.